Listed here are 11 T cell receptor beta chains from one sample, sequenced in a study of response to subunit inactivated influenza vaccine. One entry per CDR3 protein results from TCRdb running MiXCR on the RT-PCR reads. The table records some 500,000 distinct CDR3 sequences, 10% to 15% of them present only once. The specimen comprised PBMCs from blood, sampled 35 to 45 days after vaccination. Receptors were obtained from a man aged 50 or older who received an inactivated influenza vaccine.

This clonotype was counted between two and nine times. The chain has TRBV20-1 and TRBJ1-6; D unresolved. V lost 3 bases and J 3 bases, leaving 12 bases between the germline ends. The CDR3 has 15 residues. The germline CDR1 and CDR2 sequences are DFQATT and SNEGSKA (reference sequence). CDR3 coding DNA: TGCAGTGCTAGCCTCACCAGAGACTATAATTCACCCCTCCACTTT. The encoded protein is CSASLTRDYNSPLHF.

This clonotype has at least ten counts. This chain connects TRBV4-3 to TRBJ2-3, with D perhaps TRBD2 (6 bases). The ends were cut back, 4 bases at V and 6 bases at J, with 14 bases in the middle. Looked up from germline, CDR1 is LGHNA and CDR2 is YSLEER. The CDR3 loop spans 14 amino acids. The CDR3 DNA reads TGCGCCAGCAGCCTGGGACTCGTTTCGGATACGCAGTATTTT. Translation: CASSLGLVSDTQYF.

This clonotype was observed a few times. The junction does not match germline at one end; this may be a read error. The genes are TRBV27 and TRBJ2-1; TRBD2 agrees at 7 bases. The CDR3 is 15 residues long. CDR1 is MNHEY and CDR2 is SMNVEV in the germline V gene (reference sequence). The CDR3 sequence is CASTQGLHTLNDQFF. For the CDR3, the DNA is TGTGCCAGCACCCAGGGACTACACACCCTTAATGATCAGTTCTTC.

V is TRBV5-5 and J is TRBJ1-5, with 9 nucleotides matching TRBD1. The CDR3 has 16 residues. CDR1 is SGHKS and CDR2 is YYEKEE in the germline V gene (reference sequence). The junction had 4 bases not matched to a gene; V was cut back by 2 bases and J by 1 base. In DNA, the CDR3 is TGTGCCAGCAGCTTTACAGGGGGCCGGAGCAATCAGCCCCAGCATTTT. Translated: CASSFTGGRSNQPQHF.

This clonotype has a count of ten or more. The chain has TRBV6-5 and TRBJ2-3; tentative D call: TRBD2 (5 bases). This CDR3 has 14 amino acids. The germline V gene encodes CDR1 MNHEY and CDR2 SVGAGI. V was clipped by 6 bases and J by 5 bases, with 15 bases between them. In DNA form, the CDR3 reads TGTGCCAGCAGGTACGGACTCCGGGGAGATACGCAGTATTTT. Protein: CASRYGLRGDTQYF.

In this sample, this clonotype turned up a few times. The J gene is TRBJ1-5, the V gene TRBV5-5; D unresolved. Per germline, CDR1 SGHKS and CDR2 YYEKEE (reference sequence). V was trimmed by 4 bases and J by 0 bases, leaving 14 bases between them. The CDR3 extends over 16 amino acids. CDR3 coding DNA: TGTGCCAGCAGCCCATTGGGCGGGTATAGCAATCAGCCCCAGCATTTT. Protein: CASSPLGGYSNQPQHF. Together with reference TRBV5-5 and TRBJ1-5, the CDR3 gives the full variable domain: DAGVTQSPTHLIKTRGQQVTLRCSPISGHKSVSWYQQVLGQGPQFIFQYYEKEERGRGNFPDRFSARQFPNYSSELNVNALLLGDSALYLCASSPLGGYSNQPQHFGDGTRLSIL.

This clonotype has only a few counts. The J gene is TRBJ2-1, the V gene TRBV5-1; TRBD2 might be the D (6 bases). Germline CDR1 SGHRS, CDR2 YFSETQ. The CDR3 extends over 16 amino acids. The germline V and J ends were trimmed by 0 bases and 2 bases, with 12 bases remaining between them. The CDR3: CASSLVLAPTYNEQFF. The CDR3 DNA follows: TGCGCCAGCAGCTTGGTTCTAGCGCCGACCTACAATGAGCAGTTCTTC.

At least ten counts were recorded for this clonotype. This chain joins TRBV12-3 or TRBV12-4 and TRBJ2-7; 8 nucleotides align to TRBD2. The CDR3 runs 12 residues. V lost 6 bases, J lost 7 bases, and 5 bases stayed unmatched. CDR3 loop: CASRLAGGEQYF. The CDR3 DNA reads TGTGCCAGCAGGCTAGCGGGCGGTGAGCAGTACTTC.

The chain couples TRBV29-1 to TRBJ2-7; tentatively, D is TRBD2 (5 bases). V lost 7 bases to trimming and J lost 0 bases, with 13 bases between them. Germline CDR1 SQVTM, CDR2 ANQGSEA. The CDR3 extends over 13 amino acids. In nucleotides, the CDR3 is TGCAGCGCCACGACTAAAAGCTCCTACGAGCAGTACTTC. Translation gives CSATTKSSYEQYF.

This CDR3 is CSARGIETQYF. CDR3 DNA sequence: TGCAGTGCTAGAGGAATAGAGACCCAGTACTTC. The V gene is TRBV20-1, the J gene TRBJ2-5; D remains ambiguous. From germline, CDR1 is DFQATT and CDR2 SNEGSKA (reference sequence). V lost 1 base and J 4 bases, leaving 4 bases between the germline ends. The CDR3 extends over 11 amino acids.

This clonotype occurred many times. This chain uses TRBV20-1 with TRBJ2-7; 7 bases line up with TRBD1. V trimming: 3 bases; J trimming: 3 bases; junction bases outside the gene matches: 11. The germline V gene encodes CDR1 DFQATT and CDR2 SNEGSKA (reference sequence). This CDR3 comprises 15 residues. This chain's CDR3 is CSASPGTVLDYEQYF. CDR3 DNA sequence: TGCAGTGCTAGCCCTGGGACAGTACTTGACTACGAGCAGTACTTC.